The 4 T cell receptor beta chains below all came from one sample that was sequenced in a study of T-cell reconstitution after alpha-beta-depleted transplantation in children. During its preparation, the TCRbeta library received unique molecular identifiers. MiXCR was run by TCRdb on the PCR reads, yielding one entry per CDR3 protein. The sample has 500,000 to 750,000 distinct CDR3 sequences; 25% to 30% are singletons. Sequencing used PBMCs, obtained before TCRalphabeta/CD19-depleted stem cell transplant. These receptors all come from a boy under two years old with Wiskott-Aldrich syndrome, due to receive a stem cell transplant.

The chain's CDR3 is CSAPNRGSLNIQYF. The CDR3 DNA sequence: TGCAGTGCGCCGAACAGGGGTTCTCTAAACATTCAGTACTTC. The chain joins TRBV20-1 to TRBJ2-4; TRBD1 matches 7 bases. This CDR3 has 14 amino acids. The germline V gene encodes CDR1 DFQATT and CDR2 SNEGSKA (reference sequence). With 6 bases clipped from V and 6 bases from J, the junction kept 11 bases outside the gene matches.

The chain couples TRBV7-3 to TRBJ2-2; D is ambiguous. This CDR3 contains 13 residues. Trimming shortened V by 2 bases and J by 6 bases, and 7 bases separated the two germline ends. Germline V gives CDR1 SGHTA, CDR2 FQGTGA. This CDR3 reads CASSLGPPGELFF. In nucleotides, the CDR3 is TGTGCCAGCAGCTTAGGGCCCCCCGGGGAGCTGTTTTTT.

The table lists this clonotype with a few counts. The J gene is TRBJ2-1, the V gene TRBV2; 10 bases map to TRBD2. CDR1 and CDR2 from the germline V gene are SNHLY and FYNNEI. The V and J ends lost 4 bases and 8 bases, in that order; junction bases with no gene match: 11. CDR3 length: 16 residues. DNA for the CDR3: TGTGCCAGCAGTGTAGAAGCGGGAGGGCCAGGAGATGAGCAGTTCTTC. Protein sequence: CASSVEAGGPGDEQFF.

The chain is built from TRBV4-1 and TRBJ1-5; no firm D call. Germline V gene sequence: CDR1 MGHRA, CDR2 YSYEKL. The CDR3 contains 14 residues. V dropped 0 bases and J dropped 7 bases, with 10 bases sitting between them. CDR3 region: CASSQDRRGQPQHF. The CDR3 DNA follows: TGCGCCAGCAGCCAAGACCGTCGCGGCCAGCCCCAGCATTTT.